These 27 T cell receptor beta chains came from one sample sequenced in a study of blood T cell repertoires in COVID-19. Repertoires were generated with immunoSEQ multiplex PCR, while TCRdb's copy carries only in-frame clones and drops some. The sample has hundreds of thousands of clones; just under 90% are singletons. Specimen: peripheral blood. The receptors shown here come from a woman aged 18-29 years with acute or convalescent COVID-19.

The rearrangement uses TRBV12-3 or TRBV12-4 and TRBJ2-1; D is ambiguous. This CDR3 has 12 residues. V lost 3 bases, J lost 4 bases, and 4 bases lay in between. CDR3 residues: CASSFSYNEQFF. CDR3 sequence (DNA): TGTGCCAGCAGTTTTAGTTACAATGAGCAGTTCTTC.

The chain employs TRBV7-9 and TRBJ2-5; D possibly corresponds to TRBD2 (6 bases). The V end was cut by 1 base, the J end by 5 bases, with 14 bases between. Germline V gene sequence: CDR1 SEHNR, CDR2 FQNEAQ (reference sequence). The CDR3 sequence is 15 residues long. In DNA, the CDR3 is TGTGCCAGCAGCTTAGTAGCCCTTGGGAGGGAGACCCAGTACTTC. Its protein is CASSLVALGRETQYF. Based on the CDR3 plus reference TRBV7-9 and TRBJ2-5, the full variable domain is DTGVSQNPRHKITKRGQNVTFRCDPISEHNRLYWYRQTLGQGPEFLTYFQNEAQLEKSRLLSDRFSAERPKGSFSTLEIQRTEQGDSAMYLCASSLVALGRETQYFGPGTRLLVL.

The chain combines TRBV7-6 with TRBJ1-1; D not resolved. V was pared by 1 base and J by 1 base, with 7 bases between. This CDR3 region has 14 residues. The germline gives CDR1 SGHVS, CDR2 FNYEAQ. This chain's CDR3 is CASSLGHPNTEAFF. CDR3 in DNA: TGTGCCAGCAGCTTAGGACACCCGAACACTGAAGCTTTCTTT. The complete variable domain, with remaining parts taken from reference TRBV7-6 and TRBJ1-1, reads GAGVSQSPRYKVTKRGQDVALRCDPISGHVSLYWYRQALGQGPEFLTYFNYEAQQDKSGLPNDRFSAERPEGSISTLTIQRTEQRDSAMYRCASSLGHPNTEAFFGQGTRLTVV.

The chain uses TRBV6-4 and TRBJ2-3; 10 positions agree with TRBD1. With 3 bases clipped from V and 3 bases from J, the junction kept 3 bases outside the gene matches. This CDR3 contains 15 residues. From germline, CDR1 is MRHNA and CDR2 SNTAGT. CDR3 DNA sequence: TGTGCCAGCAGTGATGGGGGACAGGGGACAGATACGCAGTATTTT. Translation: CASSDGGQGTDTQYF.

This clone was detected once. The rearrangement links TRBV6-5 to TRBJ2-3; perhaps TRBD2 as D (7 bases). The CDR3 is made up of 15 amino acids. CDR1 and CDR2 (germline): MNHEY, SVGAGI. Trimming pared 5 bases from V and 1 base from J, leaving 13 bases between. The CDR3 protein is CASSPGGSGTDTQYF. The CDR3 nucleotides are TGTGCCAGCAGTCCGGGGGGCTCGGGCACAGATACGCAGTATTTT.

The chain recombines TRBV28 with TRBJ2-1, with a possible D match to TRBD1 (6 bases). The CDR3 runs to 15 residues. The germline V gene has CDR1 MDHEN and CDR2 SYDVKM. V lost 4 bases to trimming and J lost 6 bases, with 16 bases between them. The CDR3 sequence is CASSSDRTLINEQFF. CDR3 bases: TGTGCCAGCAGTTCGGACAGAACCTTGATCAATGAGCAGTTCTTC.

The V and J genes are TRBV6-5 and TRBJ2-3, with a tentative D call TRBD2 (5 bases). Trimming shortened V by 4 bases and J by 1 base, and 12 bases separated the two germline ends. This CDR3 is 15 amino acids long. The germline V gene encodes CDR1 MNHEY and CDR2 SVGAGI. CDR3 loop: CASSFIFGGTDTQYF. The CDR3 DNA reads TGTGCCAGCAGTTTCATCTTCGGGGGCACAGATACGCAGTATTTT.

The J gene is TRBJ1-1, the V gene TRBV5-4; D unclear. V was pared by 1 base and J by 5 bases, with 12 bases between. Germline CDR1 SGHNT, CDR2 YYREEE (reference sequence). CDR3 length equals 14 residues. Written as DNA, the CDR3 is TGTGCCAGCAGCTTGCGGGGATTTGGGACTGAAGCTTTCTTT. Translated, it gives CASSLRGFGTEAFF.

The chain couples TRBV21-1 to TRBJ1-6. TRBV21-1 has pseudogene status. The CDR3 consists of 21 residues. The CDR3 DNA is TGTGCCAGCAACCTCCCTCCGGGTGGTGGCAGTTTAAGCTCCTATAATTCACCCCTCCACTTT. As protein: CASNLPPGGGSLSSYNSPLHF.

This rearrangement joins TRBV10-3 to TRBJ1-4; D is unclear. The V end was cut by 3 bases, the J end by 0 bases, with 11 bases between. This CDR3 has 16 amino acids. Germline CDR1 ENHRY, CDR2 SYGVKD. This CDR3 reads CAISEGGRATNEKLFF. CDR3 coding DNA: TGTGCCATCAGTGAAGGAGGTCGTGCAACTAATGAAAAACTGTTTTTT.

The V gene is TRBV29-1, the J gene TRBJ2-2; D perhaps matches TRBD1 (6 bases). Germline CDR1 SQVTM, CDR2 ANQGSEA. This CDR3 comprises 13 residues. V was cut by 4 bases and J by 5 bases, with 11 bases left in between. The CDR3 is CSVVQGRTGELFF. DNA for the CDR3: TGCAGCGTTGTACAGGGAAGGACCGGGGAGCTGTTTTTT.

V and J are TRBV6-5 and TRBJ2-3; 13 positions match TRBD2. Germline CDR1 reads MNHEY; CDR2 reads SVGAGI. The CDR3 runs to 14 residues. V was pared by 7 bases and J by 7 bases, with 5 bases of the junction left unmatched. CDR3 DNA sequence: TGTGCCAGCACGGGACTAGCGGGGAGGCATACGCAGTATTTT. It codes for CASTGLAGRHTQYF.

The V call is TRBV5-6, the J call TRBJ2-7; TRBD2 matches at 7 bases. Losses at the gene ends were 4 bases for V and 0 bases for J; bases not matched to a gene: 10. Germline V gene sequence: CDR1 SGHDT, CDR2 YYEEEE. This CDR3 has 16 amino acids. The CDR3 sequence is CASSPPSGVISYEQYF. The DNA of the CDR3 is TGTGCCAGCAGCCCCCCCAGCGGGGTCATCTCCTACGAGCAGTACTTC.

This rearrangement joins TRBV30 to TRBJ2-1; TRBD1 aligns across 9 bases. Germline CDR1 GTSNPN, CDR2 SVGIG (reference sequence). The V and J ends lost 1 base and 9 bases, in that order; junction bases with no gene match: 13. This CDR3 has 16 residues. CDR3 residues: CAWSAPYRGHRFEQFF. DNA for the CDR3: TGTGCCTGGAGTGCACCTTACAGGGGGCATCGGTTTGAGCAGTTCTTC.

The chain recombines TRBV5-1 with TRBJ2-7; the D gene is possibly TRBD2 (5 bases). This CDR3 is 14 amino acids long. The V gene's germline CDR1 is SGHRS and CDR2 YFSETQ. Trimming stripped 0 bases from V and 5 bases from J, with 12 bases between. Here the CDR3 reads CASSLEGAVNEQYF. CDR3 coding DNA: TGCGCCAGCAGCTTGGAGGGAGCCGTGAACGAGCAGTACTTC.

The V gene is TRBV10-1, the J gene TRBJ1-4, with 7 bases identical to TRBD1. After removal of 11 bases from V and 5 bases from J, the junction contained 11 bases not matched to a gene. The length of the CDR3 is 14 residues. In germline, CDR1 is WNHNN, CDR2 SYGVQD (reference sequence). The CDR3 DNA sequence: TGCGCCTTCCGAAGGGGGCCGAGGAATGAAAAACTGTTTTTT. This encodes CAFRRGPRNEKLFF.

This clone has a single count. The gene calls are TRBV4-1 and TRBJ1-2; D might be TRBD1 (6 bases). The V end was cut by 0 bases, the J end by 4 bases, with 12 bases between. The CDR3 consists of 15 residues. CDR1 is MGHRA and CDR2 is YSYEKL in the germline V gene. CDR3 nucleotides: TGCGCCAGCAGCCAAGAAACAGGGTCAAGCTATGGCTACACCTTC. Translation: CASSQETGSSYGYTF.

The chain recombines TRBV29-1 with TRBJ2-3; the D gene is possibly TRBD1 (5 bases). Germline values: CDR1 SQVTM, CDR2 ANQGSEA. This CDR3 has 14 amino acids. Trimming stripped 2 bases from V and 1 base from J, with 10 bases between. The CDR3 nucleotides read TGCAGCGTTGAATGGGTCAGGGGCACAGATACGCAGTATTTT. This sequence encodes CSVEWVRGTDTQYF.

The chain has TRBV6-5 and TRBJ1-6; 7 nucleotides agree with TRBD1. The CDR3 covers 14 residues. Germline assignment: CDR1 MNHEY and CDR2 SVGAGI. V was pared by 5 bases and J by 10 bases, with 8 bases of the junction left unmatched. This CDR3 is CASSHRGSPSPLHF. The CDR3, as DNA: TGTGCCAGCAGTCACAGGGGTTCCCCATCACCCCTCCACTTT.

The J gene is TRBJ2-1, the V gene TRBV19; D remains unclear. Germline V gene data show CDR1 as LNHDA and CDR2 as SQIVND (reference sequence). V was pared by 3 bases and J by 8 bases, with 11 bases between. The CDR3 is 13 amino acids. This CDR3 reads CASSIQDRDEQFF. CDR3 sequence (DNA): TGTGCCAGTAGTATTCAGGATAGAGATGAGCAGTTCTTC.

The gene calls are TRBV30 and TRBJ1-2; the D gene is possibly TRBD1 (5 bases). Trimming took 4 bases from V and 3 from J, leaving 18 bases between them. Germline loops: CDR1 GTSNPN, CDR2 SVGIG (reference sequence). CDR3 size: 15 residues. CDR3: CAWMIPRGVDYGYTF. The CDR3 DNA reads TGTGCCTGGATGATCCCGCGGGGGGTTGACTATGGCTACACCTTC.

CDR3 protein: CASSSSTGGNTEAFF. In nucleotides, the CDR3 is TGTGCCAGCAGTTCCTCGACAGGGGGGAACACTGAAGCTTTCTTT. The genes are TRBV27 and TRBJ1-1; 9 bases align to TRBD1. J gave up 1 base and V 4 bases, and 4 bases lay outside the gene matches. The CDR3 is 15 residues long. Germline loops: CDR1 MNHEY, CDR2 SMNVEV (reference sequence).

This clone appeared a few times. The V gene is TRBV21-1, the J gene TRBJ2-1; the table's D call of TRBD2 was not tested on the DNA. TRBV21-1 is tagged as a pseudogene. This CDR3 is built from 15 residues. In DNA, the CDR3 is TGTGCCAGCAGCAAAGGTAGCGGGGGAAACAATGAGCAGTTCTTC. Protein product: CASSKGSGGNNEQFF.

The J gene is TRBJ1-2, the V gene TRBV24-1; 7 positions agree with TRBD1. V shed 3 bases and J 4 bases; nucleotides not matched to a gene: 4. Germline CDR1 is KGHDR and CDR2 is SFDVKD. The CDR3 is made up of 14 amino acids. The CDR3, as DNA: TGTGCCACCAGTGATCAGGGGGAAGGCTATGGCTACACCTTC. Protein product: CATSDQGEGYGYTF.

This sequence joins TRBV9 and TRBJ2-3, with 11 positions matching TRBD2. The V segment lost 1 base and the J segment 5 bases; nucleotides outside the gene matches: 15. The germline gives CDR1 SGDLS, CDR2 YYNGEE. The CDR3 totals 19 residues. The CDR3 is CASSVRVAGGPGWRDTQYF. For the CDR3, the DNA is TGTGCCAGCAGCGTACGGGTAGCGGGGGGGCCTGGGTGGAGAGATACGCAGTATTTT.

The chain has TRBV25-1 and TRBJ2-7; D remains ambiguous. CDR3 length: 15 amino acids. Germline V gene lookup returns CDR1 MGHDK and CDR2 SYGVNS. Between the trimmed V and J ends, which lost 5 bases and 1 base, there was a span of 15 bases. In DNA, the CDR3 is TGTGCCAGCAGTCCGGGTTTGGCGTCGTCCTACGAGCAGTACTTC. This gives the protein CASSPGLASSYEQYF.

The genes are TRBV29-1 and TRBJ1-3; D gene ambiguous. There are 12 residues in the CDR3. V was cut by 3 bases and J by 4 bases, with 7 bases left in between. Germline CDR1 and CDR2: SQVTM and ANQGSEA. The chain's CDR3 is CSVDIGGNTIYF. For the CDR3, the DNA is TGCAGCGTTGATATCGGGGGAAACACCATATATTTT. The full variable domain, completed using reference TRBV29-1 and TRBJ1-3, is SAVISQKPSRDICQRGTSLTIQCQVDSQVTMMFWYRQQPGQSLTLIATANQGSEATYESGFVIDKFPISRPNLTFSTLTVSNMSPEDSSIYLCSVDIGGNTIYFGEGSWLTVV.